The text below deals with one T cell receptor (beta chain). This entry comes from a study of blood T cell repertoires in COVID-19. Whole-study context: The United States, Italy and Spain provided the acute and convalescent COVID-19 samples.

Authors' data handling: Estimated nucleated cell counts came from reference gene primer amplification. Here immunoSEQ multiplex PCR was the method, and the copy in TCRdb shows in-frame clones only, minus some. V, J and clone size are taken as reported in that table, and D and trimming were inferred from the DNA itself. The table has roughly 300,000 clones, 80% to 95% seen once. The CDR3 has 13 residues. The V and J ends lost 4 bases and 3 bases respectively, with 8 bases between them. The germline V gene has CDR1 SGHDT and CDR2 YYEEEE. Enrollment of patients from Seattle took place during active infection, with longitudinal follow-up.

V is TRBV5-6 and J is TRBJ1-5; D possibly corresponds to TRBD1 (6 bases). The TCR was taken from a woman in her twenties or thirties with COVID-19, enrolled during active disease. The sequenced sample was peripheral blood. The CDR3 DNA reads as TGTGCCAGCAGCGGGGGCCTCAATCAGCCCCAGCATTTT. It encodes CASSGGLNQPQHF. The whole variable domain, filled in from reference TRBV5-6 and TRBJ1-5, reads DAGVTQSPTHLIKTRGQQVTLRCSPKSGHDTVSWYQQALGQGPQFIFQYYEEEERQRGNFPDRFSGHQFPNYSSELNVNALLLGDSALYLCASSGGLNQPQHFGDGTRLSIL.